The 2 T cell receptor beta chains in this list originate from one sample, sequenced in a study of siplizumab effects on memory and regulatory T cells. Profiling relied on immunoSEQ multiplex PCR, and the TCRdb table lists in-frame clones only, not all of them. This sample yields 100,000 to 110,000 clones, of which about 91% are seen a single time; 0.13% to 0.15% belongs to the top ten. Sequencing was carried out using CD4+ T cells sorted from blood. The receptors here all came from a human donor in good health.

J is TRBJ1-6 and V is TRBV11-1; a weak D match, TRBD1 (5 bases). The CDR3 is 15 residues long. From germline, CDR1 is SGHAT and CDR2 FQDESV (reference sequence). V shed 1 base and J shed 8 bases, with 12 bases lying between them. The CDR3 protein is CASSLEQAAYSPLHF. The CDR3 nucleotides are TGTGCCAGCAGCTTAGAACAGGCGGCGTATTCACCCCTCCACTTT.

This chain joins TRBV6-5 and TRBJ2-1; no firm D call. Germline values: CDR1 MNHEY, CDR2 SVGAGI. V was trimmed by 0 bases and J by 8 bases, leaving 14 bases between them. The CDR3 sequence is 15 residues long. CDR3 nucleotides: TGTGCCAGCAGTTACTCGAGGACCCTTGGGGATGAGCAGTTCTTC. Protein: CASSYSRTLGDEQFF.